The 15 T cell receptor beta chains below were found in one sample sequenced in a study of T cells expressing NK-cell markers. Following a re-call of the 5' RACE reads, TCRdb has one entry per CDR3 protein and lacks DNA. In all, the sample yields roughly 180,000 distinct CDR3 sequences. Sequencing was carried out using blood T cells: a sorted CD56 or NKG2C T cell subset, CD4+ or CD8+ T cells, or bulk PBMC T cells (not recorded which). The receptor set was obtained from a man aged 18-75 years in good health.

This chain links TRBV6-2 or TRBV6-3 with TRBJ2-7; TCRdb's assignment of TRBD1 cannot be checked, as there is no DNA. This CDR3 spans 15 amino acids. Germline V gives CDR1 MNHEY, CDR2 SVGEGT. This chain's CDR3 is CASKTQGRGVVEQYF.

CDR3 sequence: CATSADEMGARETNYGYTF. The chain couples TRBV15 to TRBJ1-2; checking the TCRdb D call of TRBD1 is not possible without DNA. Germline loops: CDR1 LNHNV, CDR2 YYDKDF (reference sequence). CDR3 length: 19 residues. The complete variable domain, with remaining parts taken from reference TRBV15 and TRBJ1-2, reads DAMVIQNPRYQVTQFGKPVTLSCSQTLNHNVMYWYQQKSSQAPKLLFHYYDKDFNNEADTPDNFQSRRPNTSFCFLDIRSPGLGDTAMYLCATSADEMGARETNYGYTFGSGTRLTVV.

The gene calls are TRBV27 and TRBJ2-2; TCRdb names TRBD1, which stays unverified in the absence of DNA. The germline CDR1 and CDR2 sequences are MNHEY and SMNVEV (reference sequence). CDR3 length: 16 amino acids. This CDR3 is CASSPIGGRDTGELFF.

J is TRBJ1-1 and V is TRBV15; absent DNA, TCRdb's TRBD1 call cannot be checked. Germline lookup yields CDR1 LNHNV and CDR2 YYDKDF (reference sequence). The CDR3 runs 14 residues. The CDR3 reads CATSSHGTNTEAFF.

V and J are TRBV6-1 and TRBJ1-5; TCRdb's D call of TRBD1 is untestable without DNA. The CDR3 consists of 17 residues. CDR1 is MNHNS, CDR2 SASEGT, per germline. The CDR3 loop is CASSMLGRTGYNQPQHF.

V usage is TRBV25-1 and J usage is TRBJ1-1. Looked up from germline, CDR1 is MGHDK and CDR2 is SYGVNS. The CDR3 is 14 residues long. CDR3 amino acids: CASSEREMNTEAFF.

The chain links TRBV6-1 to TRBJ2-2; the D call from TCRdb, TRBD2, cannot be confirmed without DNA. This CDR3 region has 16 residues. Germline CDR1 MNHNS, CDR2 SASEGT. The CDR3 is CASRPAWLGGPGELFF.

The chain has TRBV29-1 and TRBJ1-2; the TCRdb call, TRBD1, lacks DNA for checking. The CDR3 length is 13 residues. CDR1 is SQVTM and CDR2 is ANQGSEA in the germline V gene. The chain's CDR3 is CSVDRTTNYGYTF.

The genes are TRBV12-3 or TRBV12-4 and TRBJ2-2; TCRdb designates TRBD1, a call that cannot be tested without DNA. The CDR3 covers 16 residues. The CDR3 sequence: CASSLGPGWGTGELFF.

This chain uses TRBV7-9 with TRBJ2-5; TCRdb designates TRBD2, a call that cannot be tested without DNA. Germline V lookup: CDR1 SEHNR, CDR2 FQNEAQ (reference sequence). The CDR3 loop spans 14 amino acids. This CDR3 is CASSPAWLAETQYF.

CDR3 sequence reads: CASSTGTRGNEQFF. The chain employs TRBV6-1 and TRBJ2-1; TCRdb gives TRBD2 as the D gene, but with no DNA this cannot be confirmed. In germline, CDR1 is MNHNS, CDR2 SASEGT. CDR3 size: 14 residues.

The chain carries TRBV6-1 and TRBJ2-6; the D call from TCRdb, TRBD2, cannot be confirmed without DNA. Germline loops: CDR1 MNHNS, CDR2 SASEGT. The CDR3 is made up of 14 amino acids. The CDR3 sequence: CASSGGGGANVLTF.

The chain couples TRBV9 to TRBJ2-4; no DNA is available, so the TRBD1 call from TCRdb remains unchecked. The length of the CDR3 is 15 residues. The germline V gene has CDR1 SGDLS and CDR2 YYNGEE. The CDR3 protein is CASSPKPTGLNIQYF.

The chain recombines TRBV6-1 with TRBJ2-7; TCRdb lists TRBD1, though no DNA is available to test this call. The CDR3 has 16 residues. Germline V gives CDR1 MNHNS, CDR2 SASEGT. CDR3 amino acids: CASSDNTGSVSYEQYF.

This sequence joins TRBV6-2 or TRBV6-3 and TRBJ2-5; TCRdb reports TRBD2, a call that lacks DNA to check it against. Germline loops: CDR1 MNHEY, CDR2 SVGEGT. The CDR3 extends over 11 amino acids. This CDR3 reads CATREGQTQYF.